Presented here are 19 T cell receptor beta chains from one specimen sequenced in a study of blood T cell repertoires in COVID-19. Generated by immunoSEQ multiplex PCR, the TCRdb table keeps only in-frame clones and is missing some. The table lists some 490,000 clones, 70% to 90% of them singletons. The sample taken for sequencing was PBMCs or T cells enriched from blood (not recorded which). The receptors derive from a woman in her fifties or sixties who had recovered from COVID-19.

The chain employs TRBV12-3 or TRBV12-4 and TRBJ2-1, with 7 bases that match TRBD1. This CDR3 has 13 residues. Unmatched junction bases numbered 4, after V lost 7 bases and J lost 4 bases. The CDR3 is CASNGQDYNEQFF. The CDR3 DNA reads TGTGCCAGCAACGGACAGGATTACAATGAGCAGTTCTTC.

This chain joins TRBV18 and TRBJ2-6; weak D call: TRBD2 (5 bases). V lost 2 bases to trimming and J lost 4 bases, with 9 bases between them. This CDR3 has 15 residues. The germline V gene encodes CDR1 KGHSH and CDR2 LQKENI. In DNA, the CDR3 is TGTGCCAGCTCACCAAGGACGGGAGGGGCCAACGTCCTGACTTTC. The encoded protein is CASSPRTGGANVLTF.

The V gene is TRBV7-2, the J gene TRBJ2-3; the match to TRBD2 covers 9 bases. This CDR3 has 18 residues. Germline loops: CDR1 SGHTA, CDR2 FQGNSA. After removal of 5 bases from V and 1 base from J, the junction contained 13 bases not matched to a gene. The CDR3 DNA is TGTGCCAGCAGCCGGTCGCGCGGGGGGGGGTTAGGCACAGATACGCAGTATTTT. Translated: CASSRSRGGGLGTDTQYF.

The chain uses TRBV21-1 and TRBJ2-5; the table's D call, TRBD2, has no DNA check behind it. TRBV21-1 is termed a pseudogene. This CDR3 spans 14 amino acids. In DNA form, the CDR3 reads TGTGCCAGCCTCGAACGGGGGGGCCAAGAGACCCAGTACTTC. It encodes CASLERGGQETQYF.

This rearrangement joins TRBV12-5 to TRBJ2-1; D perhaps matches TRBD1 (8 bases). V lost 0 bases to trimming and J lost 3 bases, with 18 bases between them. CDR3 length: 18 residues. Germline CDR1 reads LGHNT; CDR2 reads FRNRAP. CDR3: CASGLVQQTGGVYNEQFF. CDR3 nucleotides: TGTGCTAGTGGTTTGGTCCAACAAACAGGGGGGGTCTACAATGAGCAGTTCTTC.

The chain joins TRBV2 to TRBJ2-2; 11 positions match TRBD2. V shed 6 bases and J 7 bases; nucleotides not matched to a gene: 7. The CDR3 covers 15 residues. Germline CDR1 SNHLY, CDR2 FYNNEI. The CDR3 reads CASRVLAGAGGELFF. The CDR3 DNA sequence: TGTGCCAGCAGAGTACTAGCGGGGGCCGGCGGGGAGCTGTTTTTT.

The chain uses TRBV24-1 and TRBJ2-1; a weak D match, TRBD2 (6 bases). Germline CDR1 and CDR2: KGHDR and SFDVKD. The CDR3 is 16 amino acids. V lost 4 bases, J lost 0 bases, and 12 bases lay in between. CDR3 nucleotides: TGTGCCACCAGTGACTCGGACGGGAGCTCCTACAATGAGCAGTTCTTC. It translates to CATSDSDGSSYNEQFF.

The rearrangement joins TRBV5-1 to TRBJ2-3; 10 nucleotides agree with TRBD2. J was trimmed by 2 bases and V by 7 bases; bases with no gene match: 10. Germline CDR1 is SGHRS and CDR2 is YFSETQ. The CDR3 totals 16 residues. This chain's CDR3 is CASGPSGGGVTDTQYF. In DNA form, the CDR3 reads TGCGCCAGCGGACCTAGCGGGGGAGGGGTCACAGATACGCAGTATTTT.

A single count supports this clone. The chain uses TRBV5-8 and TRBJ1-5; D unclear. The CDR3 loop spans 14 amino acids. Looked up from germline, CDR1 is SGHTS and CDR2 is YDEGEE. Trimming pared 4 bases from V and 3 bases from J, leaving 11 bases between. The CDR3 here is CASSLPVLNQPQHF. The CDR3 DNA follows: TGTGCCAGCAGCCTTCCGGTCCTCAATCAGCCCCAGCATTTT.

The V and J genes are TRBV30 and TRBJ1-5, with 7 nucleotides matching TRBD1. This CDR3 has 16 amino acids. CDR1 is GTSNPN and CDR2 is SVGIG in the germline V gene (reference sequence). The J segment lost 5 bases and the V segment lost 2 bases, leaving 12 bases of the junction unmatched. The CDR3, as DNA: TGTGCCTGGAGTTTAAACCGGGACAGTCTGGATCAGCCCCAGCATTTT. This codes for CAWSLNRDSLDQPQHF.

J is TRBJ1-2 and V is TRBV9, with 9 positions matching TRBD1. CDR3 size: 15 residues. CDR1 SGDLS and CDR2 YYNGEE come from the germline V gene. V lost 4 bases, J lost 4 bases, and 8 bases stayed unmatched. The DNA of the CDR3 is TGTGCCAGCAGCTGGGGGGACAGGGAAGGCTATGGCTACACCTTC. Its protein product is CASSWGDREGYGYTF.

V gene TRBV5-1 combines with J gene TRBJ2-1; 11 bases fit TRBD2. CDR1 and CDR2 (germline): SGHRS, YFSETQ. The CDR3 is 16 amino acids. Trimming took 4 bases from V and 4 from J; bases not matched to a gene: 7. CDR3 amino acids: CASSGTSGGPYNEQFF. The CDR3 nucleotides are TGCGCCAGCAGCGGAACTAGCGGGGGACCATACAATGAGCAGTTCTTC.

This clone is a singleton in its sample. CDR3 DNA: TGTGCCAGCAGTCCTACAGGGGCTGGAAACACCATATATTTT. Translating gives CASSPTGAGNTIYF. The chain is built from TRBV3-1 (or the pseudogene TRBV3-2) and TRBJ1-3, with 7 nucleotides matching TRBD1. Germline CDR1 reads LGHDT; CDR2 reads YNNKEL (reference sequence). Unmatched junction bases numbered 4, after V lost 6 bases and J lost 2 bases. CDR3 length equals 14 residues.

The V and J genes are TRBV11-3 and TRBJ1-4; TRBD1 aligns across 7 bases. Trimming removed 3 bases from V and 5 bases from J; junction bases left unmatched: 6. The CDR3 has 15 amino acids. Looked up from germline, CDR1 is SGHNT and CDR2 is YENEEA. The CDR3 nucleotides read TGTGCCAGCAGCTTGGGGACAGTCGAGAATGAAAAACTGTTTTTT. Translated: CASSLGTVENEKLFF.

The chain links TRBV6-5 to TRBJ2-1; possibly TRBD2 for D (6 bases). Looked up from germline, CDR1 is MNHEY and CDR2 is SVGAGI. The CDR3 runs to 16 residues. The germline V and J ends were trimmed by 2 bases and 3 bases, with 14 bases remaining between them. CDR3 sequence (DNA): TGTGCCAGCAGTTACGTGGGAGGTAAGGGCTACAATGAGCAGTTCTTC. Protein sequence: CASSYVGGKGYNEQFF.

The CDR3 DNA reads as TGTGCCAGCAGTTCAGGGGACCCAAGTTCACCCCTCCACTTT. It translates to CASSSGDPSSPLHF. The chain carries TRBV6-1 and TRBJ1-6, with D possibly matching TRBD1 (6 bases). Germline loops: CDR1 MNHNS, CDR2 SASEGT. The CDR3 loop spans 14 amino acids. Trimming removed 5 bases from V and 9 bases from J, with 14 bases in between.

A word on this clone: An end of the junction differs from the germline gene, which may be a read error. The chain uses TRBV13 and TRBJ2-2, with 9 bases fitting TRBD2. From germline, CDR1 is PRHDT and CDR2 FYEKMQ (reference sequence). This CDR3 has 16 residues. Here the CDR3 DNA reads TGTGCCAGCAGCTTGAGACTAGCGGCGAACATCGGGGAGCTGTTTTTT. This encodes CASSLRLAANIGELFF.

The V call is TRBV3-1 (or the pseudogene TRBV3-2), the J call TRBJ2-7; D possibly corresponds to TRBD2 (5 bases). Trimming removed 1 base from V and 4 bases from J, with 20 bases in between. Germline lookup yields CDR1 LGHDT and CDR2 YNNKEL (reference sequence). This CDR3 is 17 amino acids long. The CDR3 DNA is TGTGCCAGCAGCCAAGTCCGGGAACCCCCCGGGAATTACGAGCAGTACTTC. Translation gives CASSQVREPPGNYEQYF.

Here the CDR3 reads CASSQVAQGYNEKLFF. Here the CDR3 DNA reads TGTGCCAGCAGCCAAGTGGCTCAGGGGTATAATGAAAAACTGTTTTTT. V usage is TRBV3-1 (or the pseudogene TRBV3-2) and J usage is TRBJ1-4; the D gene is possibly TRBD1 (6 bases). Germline V gene lookup returns CDR1 LGHDT and CDR2 YNNKEL (reference sequence). The V gene lost 1 base and the J gene lost 4 bases, with 13 bases spanning the gap. This CDR3 is 16 amino acids long.